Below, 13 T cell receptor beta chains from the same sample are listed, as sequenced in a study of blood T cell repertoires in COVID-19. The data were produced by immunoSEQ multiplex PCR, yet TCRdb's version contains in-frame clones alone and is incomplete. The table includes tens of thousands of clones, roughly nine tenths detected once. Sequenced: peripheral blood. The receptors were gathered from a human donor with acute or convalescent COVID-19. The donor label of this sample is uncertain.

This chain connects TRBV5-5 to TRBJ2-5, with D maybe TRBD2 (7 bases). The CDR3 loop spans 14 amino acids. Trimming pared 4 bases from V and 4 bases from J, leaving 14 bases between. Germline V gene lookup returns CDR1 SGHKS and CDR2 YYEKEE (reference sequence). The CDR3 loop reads CASSPGGAAETQYF. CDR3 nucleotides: TGTGCCAGCAGCCCTGGGGGGGCCGCAGAGACCCAGTACTTC.

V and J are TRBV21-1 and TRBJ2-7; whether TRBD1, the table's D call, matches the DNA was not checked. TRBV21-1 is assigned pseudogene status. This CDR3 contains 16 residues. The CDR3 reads CASSKSVSGDPNEQYV. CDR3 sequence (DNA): TGTGCCAGCAGCAAAAGTGTATCAGGGGACCCCAACGAGCAGTACGTC.

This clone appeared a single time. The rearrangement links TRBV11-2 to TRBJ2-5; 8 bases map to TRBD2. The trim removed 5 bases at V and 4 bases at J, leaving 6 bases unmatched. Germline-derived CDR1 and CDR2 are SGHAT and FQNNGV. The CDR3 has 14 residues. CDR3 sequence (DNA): TGTGCCAGCAGCACTGGGACTAGACGAGAGACCCAGTACTTC. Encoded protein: CASSTGTRRETQYF.

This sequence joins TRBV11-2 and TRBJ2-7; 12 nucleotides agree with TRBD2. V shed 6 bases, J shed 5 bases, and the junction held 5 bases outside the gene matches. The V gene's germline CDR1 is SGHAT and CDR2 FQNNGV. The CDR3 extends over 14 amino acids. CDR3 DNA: TGTGCCAGCAGGGCTCTAGCGGGGGGGCACGAGCAGTACTTC. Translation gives CASRALAGGHEQYF. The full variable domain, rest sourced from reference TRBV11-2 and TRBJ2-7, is EAGVAQSPRYKIIEKRQSVAFWCNPISGHATLYWYQQILGQGPKLLIQFQNNGVVDDSQLPKDRFSAERLKGVDSTLKIQPAKLEDSAVYLCASRALAGGHEQYFGPGTRLTVT.

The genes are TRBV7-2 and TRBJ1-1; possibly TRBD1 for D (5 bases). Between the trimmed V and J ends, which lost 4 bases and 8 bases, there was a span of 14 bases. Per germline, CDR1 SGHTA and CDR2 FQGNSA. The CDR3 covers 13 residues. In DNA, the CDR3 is TGTGCCAGCAGCTCATCCCCAGGGAACGAAGCTTTCTTT. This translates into CASSSSPGNEAFF.

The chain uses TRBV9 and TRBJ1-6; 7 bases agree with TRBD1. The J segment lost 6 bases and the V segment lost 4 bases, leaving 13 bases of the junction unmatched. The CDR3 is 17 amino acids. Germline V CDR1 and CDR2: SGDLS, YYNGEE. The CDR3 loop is CASSPGGETGLNSPLHF. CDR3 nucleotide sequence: TGTGCCAGCAGCCCCGGGGGGGAGACAGGGCTTAATTCACCCCTCCACTTT.

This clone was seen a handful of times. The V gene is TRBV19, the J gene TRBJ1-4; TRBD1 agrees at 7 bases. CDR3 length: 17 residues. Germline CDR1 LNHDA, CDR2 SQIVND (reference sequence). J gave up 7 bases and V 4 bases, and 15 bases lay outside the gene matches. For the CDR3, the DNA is TGTGCCAGTAGTACCGGGACAGTGGCGGAAGTGTTTGAAAAACTGTTTTTT. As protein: CASSTGTVAEVFEKLFF.

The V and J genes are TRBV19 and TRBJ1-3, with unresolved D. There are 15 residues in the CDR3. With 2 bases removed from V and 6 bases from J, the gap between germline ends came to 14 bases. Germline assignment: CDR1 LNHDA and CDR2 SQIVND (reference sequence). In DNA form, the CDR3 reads TGTGCCAGTAGTATATATGGAGGGATGAAAAACACCATATATTTT. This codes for CASSIYGGMKNTIYF.

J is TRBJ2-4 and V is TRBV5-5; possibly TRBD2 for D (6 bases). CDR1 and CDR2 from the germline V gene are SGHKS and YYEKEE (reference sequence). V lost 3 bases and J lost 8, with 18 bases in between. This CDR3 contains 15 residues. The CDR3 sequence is CASSYTGPRRDIQYF. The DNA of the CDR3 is TGTGCCAGCAGCTACACCGGGCCCCGGAGGGACATTCAGTACTTC.

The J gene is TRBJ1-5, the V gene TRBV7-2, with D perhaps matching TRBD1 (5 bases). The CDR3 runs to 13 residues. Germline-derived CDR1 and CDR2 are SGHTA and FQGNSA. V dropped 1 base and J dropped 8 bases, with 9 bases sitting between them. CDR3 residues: CASSLGRAEPQHF. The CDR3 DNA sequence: TGTGCCAGCAGCTTAGGCAGGGCGGAGCCCCAGCATTTT. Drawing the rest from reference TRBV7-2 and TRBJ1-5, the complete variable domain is GAGVSQSPSNKVTEKGKDVELRCDPISGHTALYWYRQSLGQGLEFLIYFQGNSAPDKSGLPSDRFSAERTGGSVSTLTIQRTQQEDSAVYLCASSLGRAEPQHFGDGTRLSIL.

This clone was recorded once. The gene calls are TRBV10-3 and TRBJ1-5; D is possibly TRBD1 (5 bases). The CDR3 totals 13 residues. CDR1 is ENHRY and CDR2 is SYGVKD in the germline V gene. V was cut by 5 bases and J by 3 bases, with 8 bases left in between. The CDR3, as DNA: TGTGCCATCAGTCGACAGAACAATCAGCCCCAGCATTTT. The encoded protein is CAISRQNNQPQHF.

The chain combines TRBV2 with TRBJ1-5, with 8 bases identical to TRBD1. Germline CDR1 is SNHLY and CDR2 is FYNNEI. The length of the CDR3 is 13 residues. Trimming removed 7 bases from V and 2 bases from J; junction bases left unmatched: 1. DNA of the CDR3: TGTGCCAGCATGACAGGGGGCAATCAGCCCCAGCATTTT. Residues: CASMTGGNQPQHF.

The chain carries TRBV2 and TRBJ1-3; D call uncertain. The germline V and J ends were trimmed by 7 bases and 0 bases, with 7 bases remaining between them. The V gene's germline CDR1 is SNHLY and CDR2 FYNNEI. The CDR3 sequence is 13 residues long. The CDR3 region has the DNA TGTGCCAGCATGGGCAGCTCTGGAAACACCATATATTTT. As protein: CASMGSSGNTIYF.